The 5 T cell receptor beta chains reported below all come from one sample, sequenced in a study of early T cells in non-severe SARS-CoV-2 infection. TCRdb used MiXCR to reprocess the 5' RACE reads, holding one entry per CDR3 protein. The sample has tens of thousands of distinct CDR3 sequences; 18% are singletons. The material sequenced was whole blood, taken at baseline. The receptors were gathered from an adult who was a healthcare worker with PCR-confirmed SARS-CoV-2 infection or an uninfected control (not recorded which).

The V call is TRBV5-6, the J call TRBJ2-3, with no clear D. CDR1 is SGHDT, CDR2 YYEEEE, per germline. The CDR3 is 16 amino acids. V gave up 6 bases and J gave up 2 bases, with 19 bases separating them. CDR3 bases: TGTGCCAGCACCTTCAGGCCGACTGGGAACACAGATACGCAGTATTTT. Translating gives CASTFRPTGNTDTQYF.

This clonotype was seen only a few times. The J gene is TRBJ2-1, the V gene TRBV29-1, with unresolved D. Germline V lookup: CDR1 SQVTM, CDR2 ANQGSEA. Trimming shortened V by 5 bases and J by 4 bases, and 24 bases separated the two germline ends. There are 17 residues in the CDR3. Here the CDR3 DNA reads TGCAGCGTTCCCTCCGGTCCCCGGACCCTACTTTACAATGAGCAGTTCTTC. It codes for CSVPSGPRTLLYNEQFF.

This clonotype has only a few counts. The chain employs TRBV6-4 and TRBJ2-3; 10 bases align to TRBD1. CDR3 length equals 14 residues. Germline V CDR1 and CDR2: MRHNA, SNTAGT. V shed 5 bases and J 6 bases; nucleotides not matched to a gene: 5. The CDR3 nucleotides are TGTGCCAGCAGTTCCGGGACAGGGGTGGATACGCAGTATTTT. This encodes CASSSGTGVDTQYF.

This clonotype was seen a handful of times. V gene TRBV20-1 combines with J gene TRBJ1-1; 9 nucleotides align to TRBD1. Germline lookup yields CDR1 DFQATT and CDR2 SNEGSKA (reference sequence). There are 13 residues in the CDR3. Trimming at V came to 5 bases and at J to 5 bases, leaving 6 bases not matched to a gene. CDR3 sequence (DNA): TGCAGTGCTGGGACAGGGTTGGCGACTGAAGCTTTCTTT. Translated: CSAGTGLATEAFF.

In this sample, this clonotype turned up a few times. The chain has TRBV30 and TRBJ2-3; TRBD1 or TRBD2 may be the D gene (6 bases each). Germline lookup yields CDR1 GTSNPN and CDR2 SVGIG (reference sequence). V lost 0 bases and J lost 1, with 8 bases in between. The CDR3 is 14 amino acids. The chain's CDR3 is CAWSVRGGTDTQYF. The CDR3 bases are TGTGCCTGGAGTGTTAGGGGGGGCACAGATACGCAGTATTTT.